The present entry profiles one T cell receptor (beta chain) with its context. Its antigen is unidentified. This sample is part of a study of cytomegalovirus exposure and HLA in healthy donors. The overall study: Across around 400 genotyped donors, about 86% landed in the Caucasian-associated ancestry cluster.

Study-wide points: There were a few CMV-associated chains whose specificity for CMV antigens was confirmed in vitro.

PCR primers comprised 60 Vbeta and 13 Jbeta primers. Measured with immunoSEQ multiplex PCR; TCRdb has only the in-frame clones, and not every one. Of some 140,000 clones listed, 74% are singletons. The CDR3 contains 14 residues. V was trimmed by 5 bases and J by 0 bases, leaving 10 bases between them. The germline gives CDR1 SGHTA, CDR2 FQGNSA. This receptor was obtained from a man aged 25-40 years in good health and CMV-seronegative. This chain joins TRBV7-2 and TRBJ1-1; D is ambiguous. The sample taken for sequencing was PBMCs. This CDR3 is CASSPDGMNTEAFF. DNA for the CDR3: TGTGCCAGCAGCCCGGACGGGATGAACACTGAAGCTTTCTTT.